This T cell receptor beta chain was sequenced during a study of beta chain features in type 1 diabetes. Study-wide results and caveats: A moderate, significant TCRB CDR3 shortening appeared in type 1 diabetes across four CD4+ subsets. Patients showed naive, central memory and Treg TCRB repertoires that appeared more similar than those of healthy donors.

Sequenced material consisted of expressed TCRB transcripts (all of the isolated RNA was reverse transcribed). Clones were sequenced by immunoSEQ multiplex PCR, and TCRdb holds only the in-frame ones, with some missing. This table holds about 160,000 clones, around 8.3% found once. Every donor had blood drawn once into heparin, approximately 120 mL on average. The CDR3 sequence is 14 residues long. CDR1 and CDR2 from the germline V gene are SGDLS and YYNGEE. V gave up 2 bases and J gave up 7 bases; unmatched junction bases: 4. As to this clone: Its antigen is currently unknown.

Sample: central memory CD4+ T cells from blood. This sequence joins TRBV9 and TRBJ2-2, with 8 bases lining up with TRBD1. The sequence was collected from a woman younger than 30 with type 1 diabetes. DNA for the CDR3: TGTGCCAGCAGCGTGAGGACAGGGAACGGGGAGCTGTTTTTT. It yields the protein CASSVRTGNGELFF.